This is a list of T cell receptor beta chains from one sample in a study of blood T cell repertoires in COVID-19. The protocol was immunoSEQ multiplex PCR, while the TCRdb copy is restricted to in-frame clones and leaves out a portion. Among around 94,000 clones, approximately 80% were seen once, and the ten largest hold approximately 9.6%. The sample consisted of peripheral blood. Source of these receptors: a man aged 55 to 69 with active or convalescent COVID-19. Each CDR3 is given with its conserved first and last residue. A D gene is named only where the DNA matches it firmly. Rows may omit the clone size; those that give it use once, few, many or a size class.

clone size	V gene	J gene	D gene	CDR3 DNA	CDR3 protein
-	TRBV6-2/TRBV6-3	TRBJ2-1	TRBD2	TGTGCCAGCAGTCCCGCGGGGACTAGCGGCTACAATGAGCAGTTCTTC	CASSPAGTSGYNEQFF
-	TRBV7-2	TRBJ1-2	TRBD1	TGTGCCAGCAGGCCCGGGACAGGTAGCTATGGCTACACCTTC	CASRPGTGSYGYTF
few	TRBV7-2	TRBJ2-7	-	TGTGCCAGCAGCTTAGGCTCAGGGATTAGTTACGAGCAGTACTTC	CASSLGSGISYEQYF
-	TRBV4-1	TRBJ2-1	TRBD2	TGCGCCAGCAGCCAAGGGCCTACCGGGACTAGCGGGAGTCAAAATGAGCAGTTCTTC	CASSQGPTGTSGSQNEQFF
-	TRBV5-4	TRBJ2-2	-	TGTGCCAGCAGCTTGAGGACTTCGAACACCGGGGAGCTGTTTTTT	CASSLRTSNTGELFF
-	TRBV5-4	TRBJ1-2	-	TGTGCCAGCAGCCTCTCCGGCAACAGGGCCTATGGCTACACCTTC	CASSLSGNRAYGYTF
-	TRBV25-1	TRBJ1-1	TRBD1	TGTGCCAGCAGTGAATTCGTAACAGGGGGAGCTTTCTTT	CASSEFVTGGAFF
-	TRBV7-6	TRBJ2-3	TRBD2	TGTGCCAGCAGCCCCTTAGCGGGAGTACCCACAGATACGCAGTATTTT	CASSPLAGVPTDTQYF
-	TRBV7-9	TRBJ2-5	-	TGTGCCAGCAGCTTTCCGGGACACTTACAAGAGACCCAGTACTTC	CASSFPGHLQETQYF
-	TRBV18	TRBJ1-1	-	TGTGCCAGCTCACCAGGGCAGGGCACAAGTATTACTGAAGCTTTCTTT	CASSPGQGTSITEAFF